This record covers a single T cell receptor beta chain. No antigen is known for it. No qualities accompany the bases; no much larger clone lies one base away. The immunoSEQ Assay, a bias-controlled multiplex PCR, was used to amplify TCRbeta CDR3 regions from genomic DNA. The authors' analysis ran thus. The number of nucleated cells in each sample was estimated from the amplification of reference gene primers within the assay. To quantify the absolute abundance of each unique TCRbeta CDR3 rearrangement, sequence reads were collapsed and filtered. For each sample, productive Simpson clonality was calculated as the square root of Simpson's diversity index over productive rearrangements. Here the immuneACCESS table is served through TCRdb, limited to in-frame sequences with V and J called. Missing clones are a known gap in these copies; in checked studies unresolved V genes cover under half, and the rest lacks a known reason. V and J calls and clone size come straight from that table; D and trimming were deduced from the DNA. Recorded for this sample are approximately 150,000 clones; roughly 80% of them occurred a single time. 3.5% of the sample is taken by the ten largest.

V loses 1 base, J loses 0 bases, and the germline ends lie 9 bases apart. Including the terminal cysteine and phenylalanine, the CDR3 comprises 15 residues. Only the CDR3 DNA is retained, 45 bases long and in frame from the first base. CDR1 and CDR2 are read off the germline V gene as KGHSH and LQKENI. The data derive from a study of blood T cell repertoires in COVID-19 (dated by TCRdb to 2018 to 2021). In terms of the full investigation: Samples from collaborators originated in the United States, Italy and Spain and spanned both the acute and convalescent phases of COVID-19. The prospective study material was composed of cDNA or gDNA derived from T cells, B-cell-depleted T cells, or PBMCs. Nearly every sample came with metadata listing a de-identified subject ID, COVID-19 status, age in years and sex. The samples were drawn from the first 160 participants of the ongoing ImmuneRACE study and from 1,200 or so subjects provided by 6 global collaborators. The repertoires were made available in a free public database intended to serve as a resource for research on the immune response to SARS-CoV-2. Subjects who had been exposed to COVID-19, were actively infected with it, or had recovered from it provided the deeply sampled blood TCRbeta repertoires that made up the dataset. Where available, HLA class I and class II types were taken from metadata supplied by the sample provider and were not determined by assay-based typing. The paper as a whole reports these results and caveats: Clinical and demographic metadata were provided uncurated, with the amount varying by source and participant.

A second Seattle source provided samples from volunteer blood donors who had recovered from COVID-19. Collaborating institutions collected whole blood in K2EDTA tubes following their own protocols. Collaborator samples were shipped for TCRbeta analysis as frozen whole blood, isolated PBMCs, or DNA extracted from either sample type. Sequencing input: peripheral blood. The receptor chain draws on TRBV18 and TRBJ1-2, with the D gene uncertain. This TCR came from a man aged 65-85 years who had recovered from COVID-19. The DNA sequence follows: TGTGCCAGCTCACCACTATGGCAGGCTAACTATGGCTACACCTTC. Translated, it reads CASSPLWQANYGYTF.